This record covers a single TCR beta chain. The data were obtained in a study of T cells after yellow fever vaccination. TCRdb processed the 5' RACE reads anew with MiXCR; each CDR3 protein has one entry. The top ten clones hold about a quarter of a sample with about 310,000 distinct CDR3 sequences, 3.6% of them seen once. Sequenced here: PBMCs, sampled on the day of the yellow fever booster vaccination. The TCR was taken from a man younger than 35 who received the YFV17D yellow fever vaccine.

CDR3 region: CASSPDRFSTDTQYF. The CDR3 DNA follows: TGTGCCAGCAGTCCTGACAGGTTTAGCACAGATACGCAGTATTTT. The rearrangement joins TRBV6-2 or TRBV6-3 to TRBJ2-3; a weak D match, TRBD1 (6 bases). The length of the CDR3 is 15 residues. Between the trimmed V and J ends, which lost 5 bases and 0 bases, there was a span of 12 bases. CDR1 MNHEY and CDR2 SVGEGT come from the germline V gene.